This T cell receptor (beta chain) was documented in a study of T cell responses to AZD1222 COVID-19 vaccine. Study-level points and caveats: No repertoire was sampled before or during the peak T cell response, only after it. Dominant at 160-218 and 743-854, vaccine-associated CD4 TCRs also spanned spike.

CDR3 size: 15 residues. Per the germline V gene, CDR1 is SNHLY and CDR2 is FYNNEI. V gave up 4 bases and J gave up 7 bases; unmatched junction bases: 8. About this clone: What it binds is unknown.

Repertoires were generated with immunoSEQ multiplex PCR, while TCRdb's copy carries only in-frame clones and drops some. In the table there are 120,000 to 150,000 clones, about 91% of which are singletons. The J gene is TRBJ1-5, the V gene TRBV2; 9 positions agree with TRBD1. The material sequenced was peripheral blood, taken 28 days after the second AZD1222 dose. This clonotype was sampled from an adult who received the AZD1222 COVID-19 vaccine. CDR3 DNA sequence: TGTGCCAGCAGTGGAACAGGGGGCTCAGGCCAGCCCCAGCATTTT. Translation gives CASSGTGGSGQPQHF.